This T cell receptor (beta chain) appears in the sequencing data of a study of CXCR3-negative and CXCR3-positive naive CD8 T cells. On the study more broadly: There were 130 million or so TRB reads altogether, and each library had about 1.5 +/- 0.3 million of them.

The authors made the TRB cDNA libraries by 5' RACE using UMI labels. TCRdb re-called the 5' RACE reads and shows each CDR3 protein once, DNA omitted. Its table records roughly 130,000 distinct CDR3 sequences. A CD45RO-CCR7+CD27+CD95- profile was what naive CD8+ T cells displayed. Notes on this clonotype: Its specificity is unknown.

Germline V gives CDR1 LNHNV, CDR2 YYDKDF (reference sequence). The CDR3 contains 18 residues. Study-wide results and caveats: High diversity, comparable across both naive subsets, contrasted with much lower diversity in memory CD8+ cells. Greater hydrophobicity was found in TRB CDR3s of CXCR3-positive naive cells than of CXCR3-negative naive cells. Naive CXCR3-negative cells resembled naive CXCR3-positive cells in TRBV-TRBJ usage; memory cells differed.

This clonotype originated in a human donor in good health. Some clones in this sample may be carry-over from other donors' samples. V gene TRBV15 combines with J gene TRBJ2-2; as DNA is missing, the TRBD2 call by TCRdb cannot be tested. Sequencing input: naive CXCR3+ CD8+ T cells from blood. Subset indicated: CD45RO-CCR7+CD27+CD95- naive CD8+ T cells expressing CXCR3 (TNR3+). CDR3 in amino acids: CATSRDWVAGVRTGELFF.